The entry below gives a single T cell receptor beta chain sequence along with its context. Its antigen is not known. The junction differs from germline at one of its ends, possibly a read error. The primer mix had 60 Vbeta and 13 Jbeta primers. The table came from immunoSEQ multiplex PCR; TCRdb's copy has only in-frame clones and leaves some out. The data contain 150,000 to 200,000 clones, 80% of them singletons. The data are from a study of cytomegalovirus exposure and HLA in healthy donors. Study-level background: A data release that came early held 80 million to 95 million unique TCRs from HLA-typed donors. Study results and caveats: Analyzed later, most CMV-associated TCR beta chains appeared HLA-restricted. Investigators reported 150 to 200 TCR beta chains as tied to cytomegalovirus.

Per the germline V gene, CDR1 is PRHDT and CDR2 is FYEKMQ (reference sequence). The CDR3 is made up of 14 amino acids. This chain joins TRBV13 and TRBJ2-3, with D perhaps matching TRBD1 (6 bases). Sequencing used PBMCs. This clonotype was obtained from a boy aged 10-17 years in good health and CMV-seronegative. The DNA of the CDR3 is TGTGCCAGCAGCATAGGACAGCTAACAGATACGCAGTATTTT. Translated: CASSIGQLTDTQYF.